The sequence of this TCR beta chain was determined in a study of T cell responses to AZD1222 COVID-19 vaccine. The wider study: Doses given second, at about 4 or about 12 weeks, were pooled. The study, taken as a whole, reports: Only a handful of people who got AZD1222 tested seropositive at baseline. Reports say nearly half of spike-specific TCRs go after unmutated variant regions. Following two doses of AZD1222, Spike-specific TCR breadth and depth rose.

Per the germline V gene, CDR1 is MGHRA and CDR2 is YSYEKL. This CDR3 is 13 amino acids long. The V gene end was trimmed by 6 bases and the J gene end by 3 bases; junction bases not matched to a gene: 2. This clone was seen a single time. Its antigen is not identified. Libraries were prepared by immunoSEQ multiplex PCR; TCRdb keeps only in-frame clonotypes and omits some of them. In the table there are 140,000 to 150,000 clones, under 95% of which are singletons. The material sequenced was peripheral blood, taken on day 0 of AZD1222 vaccination. The sequence derives from an adult in good health. The chain combines TRBV4-1 with TRBJ1-2, with 9 bases fitting TRBD1. CDR3 sequence (DNA): TGCGCCAGCAGAGACAGGGGGGACTATGGCTACACCTTC. It codes for CASRDRGDYGYTF.